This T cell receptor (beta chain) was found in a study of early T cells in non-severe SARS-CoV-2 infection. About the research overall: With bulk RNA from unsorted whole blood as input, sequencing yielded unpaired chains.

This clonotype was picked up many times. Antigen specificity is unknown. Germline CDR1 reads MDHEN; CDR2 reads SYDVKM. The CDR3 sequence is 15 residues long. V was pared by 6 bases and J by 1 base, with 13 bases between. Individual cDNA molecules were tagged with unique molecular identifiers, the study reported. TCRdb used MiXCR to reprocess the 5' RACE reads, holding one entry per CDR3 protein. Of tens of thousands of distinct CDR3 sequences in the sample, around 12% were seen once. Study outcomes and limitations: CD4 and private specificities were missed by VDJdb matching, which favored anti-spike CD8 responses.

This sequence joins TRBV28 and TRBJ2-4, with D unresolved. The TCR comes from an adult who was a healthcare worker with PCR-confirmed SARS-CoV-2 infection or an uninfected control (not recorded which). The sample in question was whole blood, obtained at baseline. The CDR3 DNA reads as TGTGCCAGCAGCCCGCTGTGGCTCGCCAAAAACATTCAGTACTTC. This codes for CASSPLWLAKNIQYF.